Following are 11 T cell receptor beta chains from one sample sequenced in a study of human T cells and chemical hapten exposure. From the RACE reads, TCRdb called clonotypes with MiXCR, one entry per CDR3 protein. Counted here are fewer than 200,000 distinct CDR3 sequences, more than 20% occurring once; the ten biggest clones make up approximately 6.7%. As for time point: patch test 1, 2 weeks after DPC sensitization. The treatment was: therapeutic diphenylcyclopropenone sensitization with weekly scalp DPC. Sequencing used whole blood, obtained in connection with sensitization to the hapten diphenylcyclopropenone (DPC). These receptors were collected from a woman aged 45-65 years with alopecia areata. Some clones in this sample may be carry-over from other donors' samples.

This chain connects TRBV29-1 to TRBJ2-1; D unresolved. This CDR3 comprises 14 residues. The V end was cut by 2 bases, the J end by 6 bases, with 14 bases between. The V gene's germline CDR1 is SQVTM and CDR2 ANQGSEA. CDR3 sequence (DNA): TGCAGCGTTGAAAACCGCGACAAGAGCAATGAGCAGTTCTTC. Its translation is CSVENRDKSNEQFF.

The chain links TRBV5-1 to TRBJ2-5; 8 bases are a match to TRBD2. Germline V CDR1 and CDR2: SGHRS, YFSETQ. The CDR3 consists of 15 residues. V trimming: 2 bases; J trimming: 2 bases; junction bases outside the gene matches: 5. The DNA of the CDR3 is TGCGCCAGCAGCTTCTCTAGCGGGTCACAAGAGACCCAGTACTTC. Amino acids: CASSFSSGSQETQYF.

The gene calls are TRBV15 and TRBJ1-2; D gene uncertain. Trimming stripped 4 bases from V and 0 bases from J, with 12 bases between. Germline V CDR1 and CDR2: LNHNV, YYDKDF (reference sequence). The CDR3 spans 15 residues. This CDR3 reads CATSILTGTNYGYTF. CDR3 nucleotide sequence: TGTGCCACCAGCATCCTGACTGGGACTAACTATGGCTACACCTTC.

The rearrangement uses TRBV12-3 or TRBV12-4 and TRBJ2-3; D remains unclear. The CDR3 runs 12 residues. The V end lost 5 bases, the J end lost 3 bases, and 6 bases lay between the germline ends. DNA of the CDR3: TGTGCCAGCAGTGTAGAAACAGATACGCAGTATTTT. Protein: CASSVETDTQYF.

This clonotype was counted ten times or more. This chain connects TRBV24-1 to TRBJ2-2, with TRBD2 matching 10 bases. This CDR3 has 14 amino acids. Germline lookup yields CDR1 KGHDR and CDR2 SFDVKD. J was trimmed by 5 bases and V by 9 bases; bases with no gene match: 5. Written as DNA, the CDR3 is TGTGCCACCGGAGCTAGCGGGGGTACCGGGGAGCTGTTTTTT. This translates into CATGASGGTGELFF.

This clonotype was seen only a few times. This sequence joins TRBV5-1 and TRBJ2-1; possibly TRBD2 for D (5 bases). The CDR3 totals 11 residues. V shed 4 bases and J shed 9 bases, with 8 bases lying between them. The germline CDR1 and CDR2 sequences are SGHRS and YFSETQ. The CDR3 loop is CASSGSFEQFF. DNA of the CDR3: TGCGCCAGCAGCGGGAGCTTTGAGCAGTTCTTC. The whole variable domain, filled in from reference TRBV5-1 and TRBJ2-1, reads KAGVTQTPRYLIKTRGQQVTLSCSPISGHRSVSWYQQTPGQGLQFLFEYFSETQRNKGNFPGRFSGRQFSNSRSEMNVSTLELGDSALYLCASSGSFEQFFGPGTRLTVL.

CDR3 in DNA: TGTGCCAGCAGCCCGAGACAGTTTGAAAAACTGTTTTTT. Protein: CASSPRQFEKLFF. The chain links TRBV7-9 to TRBJ1-4, with a weak D call TRBD1 (5 bases). The V end was cut by 5 bases, the J end by 7 bases, with 11 bases between. CDR1 and CDR2 (germline): SEHNR, FQNEAQ (reference sequence). This CDR3 has 13 residues.

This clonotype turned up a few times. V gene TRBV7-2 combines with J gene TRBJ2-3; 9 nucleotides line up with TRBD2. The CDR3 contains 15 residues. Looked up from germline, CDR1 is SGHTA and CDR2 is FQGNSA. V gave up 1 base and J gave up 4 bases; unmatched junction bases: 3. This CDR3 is CASSLDSGRSDTQYF. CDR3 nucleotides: TGTGCCAGCAGCTTAGACAGCGGGAGGTCAGATACGCAGTATTTT.

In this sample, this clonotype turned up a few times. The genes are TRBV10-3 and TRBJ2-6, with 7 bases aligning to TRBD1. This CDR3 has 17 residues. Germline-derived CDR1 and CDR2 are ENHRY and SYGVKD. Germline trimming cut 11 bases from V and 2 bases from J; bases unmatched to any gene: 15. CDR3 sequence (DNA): TGTGCCGTAACAGGGGCTTCTATAGACACTGGGGCCAACGTCCTGACTTTC. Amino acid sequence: CAVTGASIDTGANVLTF.

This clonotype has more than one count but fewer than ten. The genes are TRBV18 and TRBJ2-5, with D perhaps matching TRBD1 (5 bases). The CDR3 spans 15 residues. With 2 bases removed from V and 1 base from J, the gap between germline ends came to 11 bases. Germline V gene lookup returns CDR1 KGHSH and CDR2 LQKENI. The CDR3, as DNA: TGTGCCAGCTCACCAGACAGCTTCTTCCAAGAGACCCAGTACTTC. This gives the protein CASSPDSFFQETQYF.

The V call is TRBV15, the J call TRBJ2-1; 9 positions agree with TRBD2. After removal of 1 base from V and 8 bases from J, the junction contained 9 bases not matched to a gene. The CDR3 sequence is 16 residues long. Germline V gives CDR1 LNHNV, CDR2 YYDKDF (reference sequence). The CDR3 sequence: CATSRAKGLAIHEQFF. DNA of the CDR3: TGTGCCACCAGCAGAGCTAAGGGACTAGCTATACATGAGCAGTTCTTC.